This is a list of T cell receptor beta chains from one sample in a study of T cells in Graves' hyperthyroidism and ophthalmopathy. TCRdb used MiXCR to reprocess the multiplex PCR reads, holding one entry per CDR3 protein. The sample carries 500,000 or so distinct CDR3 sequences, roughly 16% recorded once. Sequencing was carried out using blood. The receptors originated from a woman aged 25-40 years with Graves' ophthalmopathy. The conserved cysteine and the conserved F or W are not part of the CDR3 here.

ASSEIGTADEQY,TRBJ2-7,TRBV11-2
ASSQEAGLAGDTQY,TRBJ2-3,TRBV4-1
ASRGQGSGANVLT,TRBJ2-6,TRBV28
ASRTGASGANVLT,TRBJ2-6,TRBV28
ASSFQGFGYEQY,TRBJ2-7,TRBV5-1
ASSRSGTASYEQY,TRBJ2-7,TRBV14
ASSEALAGNGELF,TRBJ2-2,TRBV2
ASSQGLTSGRQETQY,TRBJ2-5,TRBV4-1
SSDRGKEQF,TRBJ2-1,TRBV20-1
ASTLLVGTGLVNTEAF,TRBJ1-1,TRBV12-3/TRBV12-4
ASSLALTSGKDEQY,TRBJ2-7,TRBV5-4
ASSVRISNTGELF,TRBJ2-2,TRBV2
ASSGFAKNIQY,TRBJ2-4,TRBV5-5
ASRVDSSIYEQY,TRBJ2-7,TRBV2
ASSLGGTGPPDTQY,TRBJ2-3,TRBV5-8
ASSGGDTAYEQY,TRBJ2-7,TRBV12-3/TRBV12-4
ASSPTPKGGRNTEAF,TRBJ1-1,TRBV9